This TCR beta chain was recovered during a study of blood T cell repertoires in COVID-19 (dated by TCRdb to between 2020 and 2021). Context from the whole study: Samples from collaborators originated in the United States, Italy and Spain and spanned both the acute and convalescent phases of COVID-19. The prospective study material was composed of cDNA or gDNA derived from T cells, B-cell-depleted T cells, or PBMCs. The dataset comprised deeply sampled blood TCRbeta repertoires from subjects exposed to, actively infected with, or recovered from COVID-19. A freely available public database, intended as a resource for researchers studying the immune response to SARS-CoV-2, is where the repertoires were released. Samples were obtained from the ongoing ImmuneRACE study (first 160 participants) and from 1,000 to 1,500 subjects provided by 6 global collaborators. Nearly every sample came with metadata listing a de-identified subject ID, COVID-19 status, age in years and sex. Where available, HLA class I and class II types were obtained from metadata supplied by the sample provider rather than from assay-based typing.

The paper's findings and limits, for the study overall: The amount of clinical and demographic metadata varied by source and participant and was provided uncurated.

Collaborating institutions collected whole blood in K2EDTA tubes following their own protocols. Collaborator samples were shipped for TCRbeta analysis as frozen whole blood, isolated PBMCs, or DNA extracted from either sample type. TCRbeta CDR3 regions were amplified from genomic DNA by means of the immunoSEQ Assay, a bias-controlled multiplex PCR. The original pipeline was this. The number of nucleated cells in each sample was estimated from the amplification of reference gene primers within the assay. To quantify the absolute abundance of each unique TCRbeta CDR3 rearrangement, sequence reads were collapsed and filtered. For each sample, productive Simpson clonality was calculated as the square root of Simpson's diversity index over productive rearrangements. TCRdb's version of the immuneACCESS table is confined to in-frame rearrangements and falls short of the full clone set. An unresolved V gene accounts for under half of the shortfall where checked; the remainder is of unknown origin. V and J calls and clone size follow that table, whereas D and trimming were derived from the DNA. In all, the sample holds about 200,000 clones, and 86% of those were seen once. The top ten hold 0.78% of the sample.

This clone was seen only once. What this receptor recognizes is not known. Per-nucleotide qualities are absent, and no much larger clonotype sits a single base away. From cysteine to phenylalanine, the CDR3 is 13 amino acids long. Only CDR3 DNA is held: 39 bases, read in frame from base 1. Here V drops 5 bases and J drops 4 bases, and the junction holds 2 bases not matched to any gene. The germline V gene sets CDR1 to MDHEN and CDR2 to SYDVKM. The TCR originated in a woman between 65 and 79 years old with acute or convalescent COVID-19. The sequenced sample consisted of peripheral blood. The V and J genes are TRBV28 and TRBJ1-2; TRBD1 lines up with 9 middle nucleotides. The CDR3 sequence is CASSVTGGYGYTF. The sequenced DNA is TGTGCCAGCAGTGTGACAGGGGGCTATGGCTACACCTTC.